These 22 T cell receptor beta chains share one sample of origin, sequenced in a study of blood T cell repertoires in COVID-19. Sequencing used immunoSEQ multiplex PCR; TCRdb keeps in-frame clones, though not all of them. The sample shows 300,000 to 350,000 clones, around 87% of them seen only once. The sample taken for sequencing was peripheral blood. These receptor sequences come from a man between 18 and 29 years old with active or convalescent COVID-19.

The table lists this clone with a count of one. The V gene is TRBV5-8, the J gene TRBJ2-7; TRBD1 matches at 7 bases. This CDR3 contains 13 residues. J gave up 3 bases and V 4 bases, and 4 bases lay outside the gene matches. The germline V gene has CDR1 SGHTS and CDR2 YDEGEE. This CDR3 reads CASSRQGFYEQYF. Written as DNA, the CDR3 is TGTGCCAGCAGCCGACAGGGTTTCTACGAGCAGTACTTC.

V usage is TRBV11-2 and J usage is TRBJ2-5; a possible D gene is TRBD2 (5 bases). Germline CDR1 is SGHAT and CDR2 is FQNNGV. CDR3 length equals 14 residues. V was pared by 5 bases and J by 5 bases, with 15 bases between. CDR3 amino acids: CASSPLRRRETQYF. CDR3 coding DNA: TGTGCCAGCAGCCCTCTACGGAGGCGGGAGACCCAGTACTTC. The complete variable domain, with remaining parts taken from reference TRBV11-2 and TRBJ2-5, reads EAGVAQSPRYKIIEKRQSVAFWCNPISGHATLYWYQQILGQGPKLLIQFQNNGVVDDSQLPKDRFSAERLKGVDSTLKIQPAKLEDSAVYLCASSPLRRRETQYFGPGTRLLVL.

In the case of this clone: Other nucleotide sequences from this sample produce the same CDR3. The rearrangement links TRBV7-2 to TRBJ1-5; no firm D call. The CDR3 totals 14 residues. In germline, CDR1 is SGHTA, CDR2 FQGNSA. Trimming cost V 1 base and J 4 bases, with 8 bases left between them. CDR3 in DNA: TGTGCCAGCAGCTTAGGGACGGGGAATCAGCCCCAGCATTTT. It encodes CASSLGTGNQPQHF.

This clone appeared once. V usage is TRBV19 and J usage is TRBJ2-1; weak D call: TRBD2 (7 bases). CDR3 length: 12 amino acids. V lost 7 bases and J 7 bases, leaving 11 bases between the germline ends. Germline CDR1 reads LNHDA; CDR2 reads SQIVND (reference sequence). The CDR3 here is CASTRGGNEQFF. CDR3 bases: TGTGCCAGTACAAGGGGGGGGAATGAGCAGTTCTTC.

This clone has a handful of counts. The CDR3 DNA is TGTGCCAGCAGTTCCCCGACTAGCGGGAAATACGAGCAGTACTTC. It yields the protein CASSSPTSGKYEQYF. The chain is built from TRBV6-5 and TRBJ2-7, with TRBD2 matching over 11 bases. The V gene end was trimmed by 4 bases and the J gene end by 4 bases; junction bases not matched to a gene: 6. Germline CDR1 and CDR2: MNHEY and SVGAGI. CDR3 length: 15 amino acids.

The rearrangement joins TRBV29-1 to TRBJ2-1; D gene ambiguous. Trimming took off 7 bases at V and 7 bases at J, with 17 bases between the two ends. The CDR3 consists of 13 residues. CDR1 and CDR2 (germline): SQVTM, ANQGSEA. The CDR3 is CSAEEYKMNEQFF. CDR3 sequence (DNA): TGCAGCGCTGAGGAGTACAAAATGAATGAGCAGTTCTTC.

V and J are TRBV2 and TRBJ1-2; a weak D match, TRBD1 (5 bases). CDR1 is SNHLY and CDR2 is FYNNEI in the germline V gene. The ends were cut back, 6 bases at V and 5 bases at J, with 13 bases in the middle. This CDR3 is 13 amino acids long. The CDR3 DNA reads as TGTGCCAGCAGGGAGACAGCCCCGTATGGCTACACCTTC. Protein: CASRETAPYGYTF.

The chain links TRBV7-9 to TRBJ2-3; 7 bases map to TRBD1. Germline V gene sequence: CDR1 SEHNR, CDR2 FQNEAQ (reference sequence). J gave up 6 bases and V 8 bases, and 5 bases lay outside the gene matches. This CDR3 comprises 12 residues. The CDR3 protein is CASRQGSDTQYF. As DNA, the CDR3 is TGTGCCAGCCGACAGGGTTCCGATACGCAGTATTTT.

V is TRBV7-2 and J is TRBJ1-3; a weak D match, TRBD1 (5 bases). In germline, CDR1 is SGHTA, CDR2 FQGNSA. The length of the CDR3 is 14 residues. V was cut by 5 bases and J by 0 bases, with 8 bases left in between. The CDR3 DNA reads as TGTGCCAGCAGCCTGACAGACTCTGGAAACACCATATATTTT. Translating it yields CASSLTDSGNTIYF.

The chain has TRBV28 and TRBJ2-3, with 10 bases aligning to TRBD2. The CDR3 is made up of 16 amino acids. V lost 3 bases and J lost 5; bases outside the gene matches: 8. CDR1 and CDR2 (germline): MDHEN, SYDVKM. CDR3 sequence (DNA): TGTGCCAGCAGTTTCATTCCTAGCGGGAGTGGAGATACGCAGTATTTT. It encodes CASSFIPSGSGDTQYF.

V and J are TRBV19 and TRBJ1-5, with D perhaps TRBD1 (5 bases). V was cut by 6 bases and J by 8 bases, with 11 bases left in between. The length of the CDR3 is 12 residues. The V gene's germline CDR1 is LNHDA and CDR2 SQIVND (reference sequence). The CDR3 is CASSNRGEPQHF. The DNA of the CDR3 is TGTGCCAGTAGCAATCGGGGGGAGCCCCAGCATTTT.

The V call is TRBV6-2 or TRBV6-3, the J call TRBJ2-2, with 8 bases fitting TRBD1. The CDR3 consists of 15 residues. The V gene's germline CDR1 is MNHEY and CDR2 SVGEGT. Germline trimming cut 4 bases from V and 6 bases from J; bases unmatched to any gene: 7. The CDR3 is CASSWQDRVSGELFF. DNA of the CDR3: TGTGCCAGCAGTTGGCAGGACAGGGTGTCCGGGGAGCTGTTTTTT.

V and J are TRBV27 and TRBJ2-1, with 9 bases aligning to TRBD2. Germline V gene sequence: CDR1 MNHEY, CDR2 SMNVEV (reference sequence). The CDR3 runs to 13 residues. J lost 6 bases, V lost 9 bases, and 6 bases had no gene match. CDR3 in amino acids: CASGGRAVNEQFF. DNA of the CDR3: TGTGCCAGTGGCGGGAGGGCCGTCAATGAGCAGTTCTTC.

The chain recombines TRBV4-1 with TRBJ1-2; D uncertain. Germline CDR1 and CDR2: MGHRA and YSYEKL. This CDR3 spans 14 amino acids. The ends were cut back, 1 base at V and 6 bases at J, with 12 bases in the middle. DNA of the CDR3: TGCGCCAGCAGCCAAGTTCAAGGGAGGCATGGCTACACCTTC. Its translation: CASSQVQGRHGYTF.

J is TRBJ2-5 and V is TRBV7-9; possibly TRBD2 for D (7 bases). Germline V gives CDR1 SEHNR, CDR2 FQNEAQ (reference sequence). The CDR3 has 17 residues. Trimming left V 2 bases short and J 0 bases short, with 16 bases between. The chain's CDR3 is CASSLNQGGGYQETQYF. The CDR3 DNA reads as TGTGCCAGCAGCTTAAACCAAGGGGGAGGGTACCAAGAGACCCAGTACTTC. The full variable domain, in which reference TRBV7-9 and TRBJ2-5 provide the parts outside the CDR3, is DTGVSQNPRHKITKRGQNVTFRCDPISEHNRLYWYRQTLGQGPEFLTYFQNEAQLEKSRLLSDRFSAERPKGSFSTLEIQRTEQGDSAMYLCASSLNQGGGYQETQYFGPGTRLLVL.

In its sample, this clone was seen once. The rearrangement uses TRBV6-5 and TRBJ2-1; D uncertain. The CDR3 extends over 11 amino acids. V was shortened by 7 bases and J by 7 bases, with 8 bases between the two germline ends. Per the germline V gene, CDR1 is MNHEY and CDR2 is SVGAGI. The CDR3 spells CASTGVNEQFF. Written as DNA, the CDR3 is TGTGCCAGCACAGGCGTTAATGAGCAGTTCTTC.

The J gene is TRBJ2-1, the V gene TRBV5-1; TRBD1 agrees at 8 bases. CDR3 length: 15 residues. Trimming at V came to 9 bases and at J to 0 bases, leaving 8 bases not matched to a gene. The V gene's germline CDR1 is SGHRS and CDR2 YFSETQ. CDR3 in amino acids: CATRDRSASYNEQFF. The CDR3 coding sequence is TGCGCCACTAGGGACAGGTCGGCCTCCTACAATGAGCAGTTCTTC.

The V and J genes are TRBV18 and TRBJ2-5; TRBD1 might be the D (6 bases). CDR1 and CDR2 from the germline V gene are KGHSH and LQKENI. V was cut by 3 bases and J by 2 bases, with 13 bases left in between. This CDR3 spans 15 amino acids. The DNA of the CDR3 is TGTGCCAGCTCACCGCTGACAGGCAAACAAGAGACCCAGTACTTC. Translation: CASSPLTGKQETQYF.

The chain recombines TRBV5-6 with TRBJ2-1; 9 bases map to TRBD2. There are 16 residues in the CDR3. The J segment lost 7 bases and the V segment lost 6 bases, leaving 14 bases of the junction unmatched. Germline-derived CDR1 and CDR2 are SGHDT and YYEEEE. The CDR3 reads CASTHLGGGAYNEQFF. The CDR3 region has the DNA TGTGCCAGCACCCATCTCGGCGGGGGGGCTTATAATGAGCAGTTCTTC. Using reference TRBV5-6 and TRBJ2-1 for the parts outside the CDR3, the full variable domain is DAGVTQSPTHLIKTRGQQVTLRCSPKSGHDTVSWYQQALGQGPQFIFQYYEEEERQRGNFPDRFSGHQFPNYSSELNVNALLLGDSALYLCASTHLGGGAYNEQFFGPGTRLTVL.

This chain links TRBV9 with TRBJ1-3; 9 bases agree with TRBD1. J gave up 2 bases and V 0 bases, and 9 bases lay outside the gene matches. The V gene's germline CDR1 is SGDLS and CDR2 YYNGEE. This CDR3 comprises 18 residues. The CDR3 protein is CASSVGSQGQGTGNTIYF. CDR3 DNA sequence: TGTGCCAGCAGCGTAGGGTCCCAGGGACAGGGAACTGGAAACACCATATATTTT.

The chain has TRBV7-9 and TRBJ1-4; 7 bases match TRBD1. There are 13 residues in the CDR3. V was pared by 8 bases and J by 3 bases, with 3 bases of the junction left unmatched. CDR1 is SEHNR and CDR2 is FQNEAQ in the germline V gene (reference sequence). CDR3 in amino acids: CASEGAANEKLFF. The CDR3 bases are TGTGCCAGCGAGGGGGCGGCTAATGAAAAACTGTTTTTT.

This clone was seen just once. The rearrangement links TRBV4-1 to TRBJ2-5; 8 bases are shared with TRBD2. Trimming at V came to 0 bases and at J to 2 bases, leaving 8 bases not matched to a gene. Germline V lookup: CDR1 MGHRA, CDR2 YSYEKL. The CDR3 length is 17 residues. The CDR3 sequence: CASSQDLAGGLQETQYF. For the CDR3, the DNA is TGCGCCAGCAGCCAAGATCTCGCGGGGGGCCTTCAAGAGACCCAGTACTTC.